This T cell receptor beta chain derives from a study of early T cells in non-severe SARS-CoV-2 infection. Individual cDNA molecules were tagged with unique molecular identifiers. TCRdb re-called the 5' RACE reads through MiXCR, storing one row per CDR3 protein. The sample includes 55,000 or so distinct CDR3 sequences, 5.5% to 8.5% of them seen just once. This clonotype was detected many times. This CDR3 is 12 amino acids long. Germline CDR1 is SGHAT and CDR2 is FQNNGV. The V gene end was trimmed by 6 bases and the J gene end by 6 bases; junction bases not matched to a gene: 4. This sample comprised whole blood, obtained at baseline. J is TRBJ1-1 and V is TRBV11-2; the match to TRBD1 covers 7 bases. The receptor was derived from an adult who was a healthcare worker with PCR-confirmed SARS-CoV-2 infection or an uninfected control (not recorded which). Written as DNA, the CDR3 is TGTGCCAGCAGGTTTACAGGGGCTGAAGCTTTCTTT. This translates into CASRFTGAEAFF.